This TCR beta chain was identified during a study of monozygotic twins with inflammatory bowel disease. The CDR3 extends over 15 amino acids. Per the germline V gene, CDR1 is SGHVS and CDR2 is FNYEAQ. The authors used around 3,500 ng of total RNA per TCR library. TCRdb re-called the 5' RACE reads, yielding one record per CDR3 amino acid sequence without DNA. The specimen's table records around 370,000 distinct CDR3 sequences. The authors drew approximately 2.4 ml of blood from each donor. This clonotype originated in a human donor with ulcerative colitis or Crohn's disease, or a healthy co-twin of an affected twin (not recorded which). Source material: blood. V and J are TRBV7-6 and TRBJ2-7; TCRdb calls TRBD1, which cannot be checked without DNA. The CDR3 protein is CASSSQPGQGNEQYF.